The 10 T cell receptor beta chains listed next were all sequenced from one sample in a study of response to subunit inactivated influenza vaccine (dated by TCRdb to 2017 to 2018). The library was prepared using RT-PCR. Sequencing was performed on an Illumina HiSeq 2500. The public reads were quality trimmed at Q25 with fastp and then assembled into clones with MiXCR by TCRdb, keeping productive beta chains. Rows with one shared CDR3 protein collapse into an entry with the most common genes and DNA. In this sample the table shows approximately 700,000 distinct CDR3 sequences, approximately 15% of which occur a single time. Around 7.3% of the sample lies in the top ten. Sequenced here: PBMCs from blood, sampled 14 to 15 days before vaccination. These receptors originate from a man in his fifties who received an inactivated influenza vaccine. Donor details come from another sample of the same person, matched by shared clones.

The sample holds a few counts of this clonotype. V gene TRBV6-5 combines with J gene TRBJ1-2; 7 bases are shared with TRBD1. The CDR3 has 15 amino acids. V was pared by 5 bases and J by 0 bases, with 6 bases of the junction left unmatched. Germline V gives CDR1 MNHEY, CDR2 SVGAGI. For the CDR3, the DNA is TGTGCCAGCAGTACTCAGGGGGATGCTAACTATGGCTACACCTTC. Its translation is CASSTQGDANYGYTF.

A few counts support this clonotype. The chain couples TRBV11-2 to TRBJ1-6, with D hard to call. The CDR3 contains 16 residues. Germline CDR1 SGHAT, CDR2 FQNNGV. V was trimmed by 0 bases and J by 7 bases, leaving 13 bases between them. The CDR3 protein is CASSLDSLDPNSPLHF. The CDR3 coding sequence is TGTGCCAGCAGCTTAGATAGCCTTGATCCCAATTCACCCCTCCACTTT.

The rearrangement links TRBV6-1 to TRBJ2-5; TRBD1 matches 7 bases. This CDR3 has 14 amino acids. V lost 3 bases and J lost 2; bases outside the gene matches: 3. Germline CDR1 reads MNHNS; CDR2 reads SASEGT. This chain's CDR3 is CASSDMGQQETQYF. CDR3 sequence (DNA): TGTGCCAGCAGTGACATGGGACAGCAAGAGACCCAGTACTTC.

V gene TRBV24-1 combines with J gene TRBJ2-5; D not resolved. Trimming left V 6 bases short and J 4 bases short, with 5 bases between. CDR1 and CDR2 from the germline V gene are KGHDR and SFDVKD. The CDR3 has 11 residues. The CDR3 DNA reads TGTGCCACCAGTACGGGAGAGACCCAGTACTTC. Residues: CATSTGETQYF.

This clonotype was counted many times. The chain combines TRBV5-1 with TRBJ2-2, with D tentatively TRBD1 (6 bases). Trimming took 2 bases from V and 1 from J, leaving 9 bases between them. The CDR3 has 15 residues. Germline V gene data show CDR1 as SGHRS and CDR2 as YFSETQ. The CDR3 sequence: CASSFRTENTGELFF. CDR3 coding DNA: TGCGCCAGCAGCTTTAGGACAGAGAACACCGGGGAGCTGTTTTTT.

The chain is built from TRBV19 and TRBJ1-2; 7 bases agree with TRBD1. The CDR3 spans 15 residues. V dropped 1 base and J dropped 4; count of bases not matched to a gene: 6. Germline V gene lookup returns CDR1 LNHDA and CDR2 SQIVND (reference sequence). The CDR3 protein is CASSIAGGPRYGYTF. The CDR3 DNA reads as TGTGCCAGTAGTATAGCAGGGGGGCCTCGCTATGGCTACACCTTC.

The rearrangement uses TRBV7-9 and TRBJ2-7, with 9 bases fitting TRBD1. With V trimmed by 6 bases and J by 4 bases, 10 bases remained unmatched. The length of the CDR3 is 15 residues. Germline V lookup: CDR1 SEHNR, CDR2 FQNEAQ (reference sequence). The CDR3 here is CASRGSPGQGYEQYF. The DNA for the CDR3 is TGTGCCAGCAGAGGATCACCGGGACAGGGATACGAGCAGTACTTC.

This clonotype came up a few times. The V call is TRBV29-1, the J call TRBJ2-3, with 8 bases identical to TRBD1. In germline, CDR1 is SQVTM, CDR2 ANQGSEA. V gave up 2 bases and J gave up 0 bases; unmatched junction bases: 10. This CDR3 is 17 amino acids long. CDR3 loop: CSVESLGQATSTDTQYF. The CDR3, as DNA: TGCAGCGTTGAATCTTTGGGACAGGCGACTAGCACAGATACGCAGTATTTT.

This clonotype was counted many times. This chain joins TRBV10-3 and TRBJ2-1, with no clear D. CDR3 length equals 13 residues. Germline V gene lookup returns CDR1 ENHRY and CDR2 SYGVKD. Trimming shortened V by 3 bases and J by 2 bases, and 5 bases separated the two germline ends. CDR3 loop: CAISDDTYNEQFF. The DNA of the CDR3 is TGTGCCATCAGTGACGACACCTACAATGAGCAGTTCTTC.

Ten or more counts support this clonotype. V gene TRBV12-3 or TRBV12-4 combines with J gene TRBJ2-7; TRBD2 aligns across 10 bases. With 3 bases clipped from V and 0 bases from J, the junction kept 8 bases outside the gene matches. The CDR3 loop spans 17 amino acids. The chain's CDR3 is CASSLTGLARGSYEQYF. CDR3 bases: TGTGCCAGCAGTTTGACGGGACTAGCGAGGGGCTCCTACGAGCAGTACTTC.